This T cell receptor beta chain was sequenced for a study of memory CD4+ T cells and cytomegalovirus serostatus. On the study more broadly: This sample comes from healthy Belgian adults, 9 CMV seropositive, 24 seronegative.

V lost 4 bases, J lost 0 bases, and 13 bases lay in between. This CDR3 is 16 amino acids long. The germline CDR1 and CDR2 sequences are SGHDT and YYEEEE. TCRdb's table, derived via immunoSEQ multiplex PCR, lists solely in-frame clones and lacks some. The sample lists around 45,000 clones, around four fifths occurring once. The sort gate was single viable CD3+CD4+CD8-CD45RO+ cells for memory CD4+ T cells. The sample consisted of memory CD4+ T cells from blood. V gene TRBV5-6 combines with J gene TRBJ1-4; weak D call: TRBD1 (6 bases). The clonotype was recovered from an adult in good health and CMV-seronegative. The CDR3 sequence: CASSVRRTATNEKLFF. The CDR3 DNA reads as TGTGCCAGCAGCGTCCGACGGACAGCAACTAATGAAAAACTGTTTTTT.